This TCR beta chain was sequenced in a study of blood T cell repertoires in COVID-19. Study in general: Collection of acute and convalescent COVID-19 samples took place in the United States, Italy and Spain. From T cells, B-cell-depleted T cells, or PBMCs came the material, which was cDNA or gDNA.

As processed by the authors: Reference gene primer amplification gave nucleated cell count estimates. Assay: immunoSEQ multiplex PCR; the TCRdb copy retains only in-frame clones and omits some. The D gene and trimming were derived from the DNA, and the V and J assignments and clone size from that table. The data hold hundreds of thousands of clones, with about 90% observed a single time. Germline V gene data show CDR1 as MNHNS and CDR2 as SASEGT. This CDR3 spans 16 amino acids. With 1 base removed from V and 0 bases from J, the gap between germline ends came to 10 bases. Enrollment of patients from Seattle took place during active infection, with longitudinal follow-up. In this sample, this clone turned up a few times.

Sequenced material: peripheral blood. This rearrangement joins TRBV6-1 to TRBJ2-1; D ambiguous. The TCR comes from a man in his sixties with COVID-19, enrolled during active disease. The CDR3 DNA reads TGTGCCAGCAGTGAAGGTACAGATTCCTCCTACAATGAGCAGTTCTTC. Its translation: CASSEGTDSSYNEQFF.